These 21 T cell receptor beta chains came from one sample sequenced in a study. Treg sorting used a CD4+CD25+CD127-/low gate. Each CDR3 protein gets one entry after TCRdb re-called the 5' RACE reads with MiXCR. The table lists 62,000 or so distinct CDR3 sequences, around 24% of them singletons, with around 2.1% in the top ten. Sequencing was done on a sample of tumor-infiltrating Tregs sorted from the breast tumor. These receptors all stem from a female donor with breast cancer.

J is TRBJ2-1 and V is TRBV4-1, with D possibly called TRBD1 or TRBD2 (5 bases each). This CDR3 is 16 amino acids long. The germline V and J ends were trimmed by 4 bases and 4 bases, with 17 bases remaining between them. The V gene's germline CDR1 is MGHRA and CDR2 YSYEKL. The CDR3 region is CASSPVFGTTYNEQFF. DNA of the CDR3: TGCGCCAGCAGCCCCGTTTTCGGGACCACATACAATGAGCAGTTCTTC.

CDR3 amino acids: CASSQYRLASGVLTDTQYF. CDR3 sequence (DNA): TGCGCCAGCAGCCAATACCGGTTGGCTAGCGGGGTTCTCACAGATACGCAGTATTTT. The chain is built from TRBV4-1 and TRBJ2-3; 9 bases are a match to TRBD2. Germline CDR1 reads MGHRA; CDR2 reads YSYEKL. The V segment lost 2 bases and the J segment 2 bases; nucleotides outside the gene matches: 14. The length of the CDR3 is 19 residues.

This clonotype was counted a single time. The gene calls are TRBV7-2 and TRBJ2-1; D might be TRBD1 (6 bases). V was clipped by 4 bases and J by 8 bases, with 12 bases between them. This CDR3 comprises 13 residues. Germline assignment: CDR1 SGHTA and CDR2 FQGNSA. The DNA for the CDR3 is TGTGCCAGCAGCTACAGGGCCCAGCATGAGCAGTTCTTC. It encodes CASSYRAQHEQFF. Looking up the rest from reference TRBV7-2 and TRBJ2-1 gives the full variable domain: GAGVSQSPSNKVTEKGKDVELRCDPISGHTALYWYRQSLGQGLEFLIYFQGNSAPDKSGLPSDRFSAERTGGSVSTLTIQRTQQEDSAVYLCASSYRAQHEQFFGPGTRLTVL.

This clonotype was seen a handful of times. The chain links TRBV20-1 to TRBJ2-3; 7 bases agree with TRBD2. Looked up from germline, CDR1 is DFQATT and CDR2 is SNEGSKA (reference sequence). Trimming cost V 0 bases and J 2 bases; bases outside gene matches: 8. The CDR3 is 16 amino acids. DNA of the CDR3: TGCAGTGCTAGAGATTTTAGAGGGAGGGACACAGATACGCAGTATTTT. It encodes CSARDFRGRDTDTQYF.

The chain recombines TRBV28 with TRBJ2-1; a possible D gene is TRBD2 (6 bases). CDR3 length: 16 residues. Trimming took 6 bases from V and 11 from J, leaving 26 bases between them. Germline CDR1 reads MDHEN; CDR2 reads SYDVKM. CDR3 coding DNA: TGTGCCAGCAGCACCGGCGTGATGACTAGTAGATTTCAGCAGTTCTTC. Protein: CASSTGVMTSRFQQFF.

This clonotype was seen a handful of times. CDR3 sequence: CASSLLEGIQYF. DNA of the CDR3: TGTGCCAGCAGCCTGCTCGAAGGCATACAGTACTTC. The genes are TRBV3-1 and TRBJ2-4; D call uncertain. The V end lost 4 bases, the J end lost 13 bases, and 14 bases lay between the germline ends. The germline V gene has CDR1 LGHDT and CDR2 YNNKEL (reference sequence). The CDR3 totals 12 residues.

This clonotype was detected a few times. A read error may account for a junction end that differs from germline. This CDR3 is CASSPDRGQGGELFF. The DNA of the CDR3 is TGCGCCAGCAGCCCCGACAGGGGGCAAGGCGGGGAGCTGTTTTTT. V usage is TRBV7-3 and J usage is TRBJ2-2; the match to TRBD1 covers 10 bases. Germline CDR1 and CDR2: SGHTA and FQGTGA. The CDR3 extends over 15 amino acids.

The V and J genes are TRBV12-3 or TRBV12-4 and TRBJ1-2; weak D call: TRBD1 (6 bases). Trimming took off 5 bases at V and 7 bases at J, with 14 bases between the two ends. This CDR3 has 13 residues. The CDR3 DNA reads TGTGCCAGCAGTCTACAACAGGGAGGTGGCTACACCTTC. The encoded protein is CASSLQQGGGYTF.

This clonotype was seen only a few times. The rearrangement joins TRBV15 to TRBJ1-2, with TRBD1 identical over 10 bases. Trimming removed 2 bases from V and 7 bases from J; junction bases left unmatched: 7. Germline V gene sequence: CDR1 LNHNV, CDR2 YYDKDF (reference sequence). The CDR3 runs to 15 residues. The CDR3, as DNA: TGTGCCACCAGCAGACCAGGGACAGGGGTGGGTGGCTACACCTTC. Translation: CATSRPGTGVGGYTF. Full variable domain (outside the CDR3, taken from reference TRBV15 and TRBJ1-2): DAMVIQNPRYQVTQFGKPVTLSCSQTLNHNVMYWYQQKSSQAPKLLFHYYDKDFNNEADTPDNFQSRRPNTSFCFLDIRSPGLGDTAMYLCATSRPGTGVGGYTFGSGTRLTVV.

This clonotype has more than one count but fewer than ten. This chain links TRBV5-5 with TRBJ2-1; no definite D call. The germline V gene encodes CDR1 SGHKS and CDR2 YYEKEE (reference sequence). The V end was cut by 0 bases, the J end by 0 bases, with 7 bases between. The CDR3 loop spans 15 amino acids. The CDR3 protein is CASSLVINSYNEQFF. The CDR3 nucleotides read TGTGCCAGCAGCTTGGTCATAAACTCCTACAATGAGCAGTTCTTC.

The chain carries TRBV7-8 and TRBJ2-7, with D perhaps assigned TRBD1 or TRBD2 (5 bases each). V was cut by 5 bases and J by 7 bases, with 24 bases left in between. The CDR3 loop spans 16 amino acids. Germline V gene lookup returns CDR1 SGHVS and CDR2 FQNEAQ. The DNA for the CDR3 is TGTGCCAGCAGCGCTACTCGCCGGGGACCTGTGGGGGAGCAGTACTTC. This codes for CASSATRRGPVGEQYF.

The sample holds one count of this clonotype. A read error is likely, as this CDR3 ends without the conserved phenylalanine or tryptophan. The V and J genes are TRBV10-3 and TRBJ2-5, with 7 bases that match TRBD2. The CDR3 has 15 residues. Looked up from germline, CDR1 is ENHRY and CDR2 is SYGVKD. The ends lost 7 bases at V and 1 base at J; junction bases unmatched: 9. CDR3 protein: CAINEGSGSQETQYS. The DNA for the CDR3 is TGTGCCATCAACGAAGGTAGCGGGTCCCAAGAGACCCAGTACTCC.

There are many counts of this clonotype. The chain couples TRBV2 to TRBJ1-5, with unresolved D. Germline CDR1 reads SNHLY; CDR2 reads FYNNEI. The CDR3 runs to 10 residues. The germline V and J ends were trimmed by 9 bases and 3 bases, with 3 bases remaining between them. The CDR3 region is CARDNQPQHF. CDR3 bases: TGTGCCAGGGACAATCAGCCCCAGCATTTT. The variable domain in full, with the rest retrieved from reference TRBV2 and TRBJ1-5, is EPEVTQTPSHQVTQMGQEVILRCVPISNHLYFYWYRQILGQKVEFLVSFYNNEISEKSEIFDDQFSVERPDGSNFTLKIRSTKLEDSAMYFCARDNQPQHFGDGTRLSIL.

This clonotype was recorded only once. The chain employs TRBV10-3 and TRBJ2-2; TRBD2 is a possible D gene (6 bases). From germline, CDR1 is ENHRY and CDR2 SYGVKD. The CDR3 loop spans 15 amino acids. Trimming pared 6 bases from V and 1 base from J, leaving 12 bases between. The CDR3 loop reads CAIRPGLENTGELFF. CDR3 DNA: TGTGCCATCAGACCGGGACTGGAGAACACCGGGGAGCTGTTTTTT.

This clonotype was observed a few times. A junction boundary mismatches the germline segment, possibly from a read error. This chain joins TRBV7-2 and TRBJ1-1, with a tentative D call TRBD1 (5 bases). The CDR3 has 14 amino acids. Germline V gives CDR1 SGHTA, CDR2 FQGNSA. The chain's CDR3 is CASGFRRENTEAFF. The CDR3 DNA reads TGTGCCAGCGGCTTCCGCAGGGAAAACACTGAAGCTTTCTTT.

The CDR3 DNA reads as TGTGCCAGCAGCTTAGCGCTCCGGACTCTCTCCTACAATGAGCAGTTCTTC. Its protein is CASSLALRTLSYNEQFF. The V call is TRBV7-9, the J call TRBJ2-1; D perhaps matches TRBD2 (5 bases). The CDR3 extends over 17 amino acids. Germline assignment: CDR1 SEHNR and CDR2 FQNEAQ (reference sequence). Trimming took off 0 bases at V and 0 bases at J, with 12 bases between the two ends.

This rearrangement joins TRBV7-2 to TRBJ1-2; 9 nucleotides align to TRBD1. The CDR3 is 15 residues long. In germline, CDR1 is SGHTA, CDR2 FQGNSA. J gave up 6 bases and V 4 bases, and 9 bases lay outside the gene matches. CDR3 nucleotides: TGTGCCAGCAGCTCCCACGGGGGACAGGGAGATGGCTACACCTTC. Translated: CASSSHGGQGDGYTF.

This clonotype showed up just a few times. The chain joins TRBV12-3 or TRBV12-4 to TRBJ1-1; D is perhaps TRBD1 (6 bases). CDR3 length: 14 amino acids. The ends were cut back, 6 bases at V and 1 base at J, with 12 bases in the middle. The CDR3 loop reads CASSMGQQNTEAFF. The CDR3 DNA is TGTGCCAGCAGCATGGGACAACAGAACACTGAAGCTTTCTTT.

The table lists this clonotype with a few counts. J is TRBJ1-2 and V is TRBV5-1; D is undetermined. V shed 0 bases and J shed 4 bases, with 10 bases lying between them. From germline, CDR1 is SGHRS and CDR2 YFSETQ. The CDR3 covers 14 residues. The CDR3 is CASSLEGGSYGYTF. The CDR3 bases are TGCGCCAGCAGCTTGGAGGGCGGCAGCTATGGCTACACCTTC.

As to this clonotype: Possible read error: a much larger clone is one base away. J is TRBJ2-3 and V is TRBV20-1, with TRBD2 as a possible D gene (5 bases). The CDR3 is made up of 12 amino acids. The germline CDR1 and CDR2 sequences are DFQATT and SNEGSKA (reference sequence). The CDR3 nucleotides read TGCAGTGCTCCGCTAGCAGGAGATACGCAGTGTTTT. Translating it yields CSAPLAGDTQCF.

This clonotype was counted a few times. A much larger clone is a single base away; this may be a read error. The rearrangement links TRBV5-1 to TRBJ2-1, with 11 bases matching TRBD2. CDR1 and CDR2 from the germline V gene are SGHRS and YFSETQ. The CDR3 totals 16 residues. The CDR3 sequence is CASGLLAGVSYNEQFF. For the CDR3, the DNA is TGCGCCAGCGGCTTACTAGCGGGAGTTTCCTACAATGAGCAGTTCTTC.